The 23 T cell receptor beta chains in this list originate from one sample, sequenced in a study of blood T cell repertoires in COVID-19. Profiled with immunoSEQ multiplex PCR; TCRdb holds only in-frame clones, not every one. The sample lists 380,000 or so clones, 70% to 90% seen once, with less than 9% in the top ten. Sequenced sample: peripheral blood. Receptors were obtained from a woman aged 60-70 years with COVID-19, enrolled during active disease.

In this sample, this clone turned up once. The rearrangement uses TRBV7-9 and TRBJ1-2, with D unresolved. This CDR3 region has 13 residues. CDR1 and CDR2 (germline): SEHNR, FQNEAQ (reference sequence). The V end lost 5 bases, the J end lost 0 bases, and 7 bases lay between the germline ends. In nucleotides, the CDR3 is TGTGCCAGCAGCCAAGCTTCTAACTATGGCTACACCTTC. As protein: CASSQASNYGYTF.

J is TRBJ2-2 and V is TRBV28; D might be TRBD1 (6 bases). CDR1 MDHEN and CDR2 SYDVKM come from the germline V gene. The germline V and J ends were trimmed by 6 bases and 6 bases, with 8 bases remaining between them. CDR3 length: 12 amino acids. The CDR3 nucleotides read TGTGCCAGCAGAGCAGGGGCCGGGGAGCTGTTTTTT. It is translated as CASRAGAGELFF.

The V call is TRBV6-5, the J call TRBJ1-2; 10 nucleotides match TRBD1. Per germline, CDR1 MNHEY and CDR2 SVGAGI. This CDR3 has 14 residues. With V trimmed by 7 bases and J by 6 bases, 8 bases remained unmatched. The CDR3: CASNGQGGKDGYTF. The CDR3 DNA sequence: TGTGCCAGCAACGGACAGGGGGGAAAGGATGGCTACACCTTC.

The rearrangement joins TRBV7-6 to TRBJ2-1, with TRBD2 identical over 8 bases. The junction had 9 bases not matched to a gene; V was cut back by 2 bases and J by 6 bases. CDR1 and CDR2 (germline): SGHVS, FNYEAQ. The CDR3 is 16 residues long. CDR3 in amino acids: CASSLSGLAGFNEQFF. The DNA for the CDR3 is TGTGCCAGCAGCTTAAGTGGGTTAGCGGGGTTCAATGAGCAGTTCTTC.

The chain joins TRBV7-2 to TRBJ2-5; TRBD2 agrees at 8 bases. The CDR3 totals 13 residues. V dropped 5 bases and J dropped 4; count of bases not matched to a gene: 3. Germline V gene lookup returns CDR1 SGHTA and CDR2 FQGNSA. The CDR3 bases are TGTGCCAGCAGCAGGGCGGGAGGAGAGACCCAGTACTTC. As protein: CASSRAGGETQYF.

This clone was counted once. This chain joins TRBV5-1 and TRBJ2-1; unclear D gene. The V gene lost 4 bases and the J gene lost 4 bases, with 21 bases spanning the gap. The CDR3 loop spans 17 amino acids. Per the germline V gene, CDR1 is SGHRS and CDR2 is YFSETQ. The CDR3 sequence: CASSPPLSSDPYNEQFF. The CDR3 bases are TGCGCCAGCAGCCCCCCTTTGTCCAGCGACCCGTACAATGAGCAGTTCTTC.

This rearrangement joins TRBV3-1 (or the pseudogene TRBV3-2) to TRBJ2-7; the match to TRBD1 covers 12 bases. The CDR3 consists of 15 residues. Germline CDR1 and CDR2: LGHDT and YNNKEL (reference sequence). The V segment lost 4 bases and the J segment 9 bases; nucleotides outside the gene matches: 10. In nucleotides, the CDR3 is TGTGCCAGCAGCCCCAAATCGGGACAGGGGGCGCCGCAGTACTTC. Its translation: CASSPKSGQGAPQYF.

This rearrangement joins TRBV5-8 to TRBJ2-1; TRBD2 might be the D (5 bases). The CDR3 extends over 14 amino acids. Deletions cut 0 bases from V and 8 bases from J, with 12 bases between. CDR1 is SGHTS and CDR2 is YDEGEE in the germline V gene. The CDR3 protein is CASSLDSGGDEQFF. The CDR3 DNA reads as TGTGCCAGCAGCTTGGACTCCGGAGGAGATGAGCAGTTCTTC.

The CDR3 coding sequence is TGCGCCAGCAGGGGGGGATGGTCGGATACGCAGTATTTT. It translates to CASRGGWSDTQYF. The gene calls are TRBV5-1 and TRBJ2-3; a weak D match, TRBD2 (6 bases). Germline CDR1 SGHRS, CDR2 YFSETQ. The CDR3 loop spans 13 amino acids. V lost 5 bases and J lost 6, with 13 bases in between.

This chain connects TRBV29-1 to TRBJ1-2; TRBD1 matches at 8 bases. The CDR3 is 13 amino acids. V was pared by 3 bases and J by 6 bases, with 6 bases of the junction left unmatched. CDR1 is SQVTM, CDR2 ANQGSEA, per germline. Here the CDR3 reads CSVDPDREDGYTF. CDR3 nucleotide sequence: TGCAGCGTTGACCCGGACAGGGAGGATGGCTACACCTTC.

This chain uses TRBV7-6 with TRBJ2-6; 7 bases match TRBD1. CDR3 length: 16 amino acids. Looked up from germline, CDR1 is SGHVS and CDR2 is FNYEAQ. Losses at the gene ends were 5 bases for V and 0 bases for J; bases not matched to a gene: 4. The CDR3 here is CASSLGQASGANVLTF. In nucleotides, the CDR3 is TGTGCCAGCAGCCTTGGACAGGCCTCTGGGGCCAACGTCCTGACTTTC.

The chain has TRBV6-5 and TRBJ2-1; 10 bases match TRBD1. CDR1 is MNHEY and CDR2 is SVGAGI in the germline V gene. With 8 bases clipped from V and 8 bases from J, the junction kept 9 bases outside the gene matches. This CDR3 is 14 amino acids long. CDR3 loop: CASSGGTGVHEQFF. CDR3 in DNA: TGTGCCAGCTCCGGGGGGACAGGGGTGCATGAGCAGTTCTTC.

This chain uses TRBV6-6 with TRBJ1-2; 11 nucleotides line up with TRBD1. Germline values: CDR1 MNHNY, CDR2 SVGAGI (reference sequence). V gave up 5 bases and J gave up 7 bases; unmatched junction bases: 9. This CDR3 is built from 15 residues. The CDR3 loop reads CASSPGQGVSSGYTF. CDR3 in DNA: TGTGCCAGCAGTCCGGGACAGGGGGTTTCTAGTGGCTACACCTTC.

The CDR3 DNA sequence: TGTGCCAGCAGTTTCCTGGACAGGGTAGCTACGCAGTATTTT. This translates into CASSFLDRVATQYF. V usage is TRBV27 and J usage is TRBJ2-3; 8 bases are a match to TRBD1. J gave up 8 bases and V 3 bases, and 7 bases lay outside the gene matches. Germline assignment: CDR1 MNHEY and CDR2 SMNVEV (reference sequence). The CDR3 covers 14 residues.

The gene calls are TRBV6-5 and TRBJ1-2; maybe TRBD1 (6 bases). CDR3 length: 13 amino acids. Germline V gives CDR1 MNHEY, CDR2 SVGAGI. The V end lost 6 bases, the J end lost 4 bases, and 12 bases lay between the germline ends. CDR3 residues: CASRGGLAYGYTF. The CDR3 DNA follows: TGTGCCAGCAGAGGGGGATTAGCCTATGGCTACACCTTC.

The chain couples TRBV2 to TRBJ1-5, with 7 bases that match TRBD1. With 6 bases clipped from V and 4 bases from J, the junction kept 3 bases outside the gene matches. This CDR3 region has 13 residues. Looked up from germline, CDR1 is SNHLY and CDR2 is FYNNEI. CDR3 in DNA: TGTGCCAGCAGGGGACAGACTAATCAGCCCCAGCATTTT. Translated, it gives CASRGQTNQPQHF.

This chain joins TRBV18 and TRBJ1-6, with D perhaps matching TRBD1 (5 bases). Germline CDR1 KGHSH, CDR2 LQKENI. The length of the CDR3 is 17 residues. Trimming removed 4 bases at V and 2 bases at J, with 15 bases between. CDR3 coding DNA: TGTGCCAGCTCACTGCTGGAGGGGACCCCCTATAATTCACCCCTCCACTTT. Its translation is CASSLLEGTPYNSPLHF.

V is TRBV9 and J is TRBJ2-2; a possible D gene is TRBD2 (5 bases). V was pared by 0 bases and J by 7 bases, with 10 bases between. The length of the CDR3 is 14 residues. CDR1 is SGDLS, CDR2 YYNGEE, per germline. The CDR3 is CASSVATSGGELFF. CDR3 in DNA: TGTGCCAGCAGCGTAGCTACTAGTGGCGGGGAGCTGTTTTTT.

This clone was seen only once. The V call is TRBV11-2, the J call TRBJ2-1, with D maybe TRBD2 (5 bases). Germline V gene sequence: CDR1 SGHAT, CDR2 FQNNGV. V was pared by 3 bases and J by 10 bases, with 10 bases between. This CDR3 contains 12 residues. The CDR3 nucleotides read TGTGCCAGCAGCTTCCGGGGATCGGAGCAGTTCTTC. Its protein is CASSFRGSEQFF.

This chain uses TRBV27 with TRBJ1-2; 8 positions agree with TRBD1. J gave up 8 bases and V 5 bases, and 7 bases lay outside the gene matches. From germline, CDR1 is MNHEY and CDR2 SMNVEV (reference sequence). CDR3 length equals 13 residues. The CDR3 DNA sequence: TGTGCCAGCAGTACCGGACAGGGATACGGCTACACCTTC. Protein: CASSTGQGYGYTF.

The chain links TRBV5-6 to TRBJ2-1; D is uncertain. V lost 4 bases to trimming and J lost 10 bases, with 9 bases between them. Germline CDR1 reads SGHDT; CDR2 reads YYEEEE. The CDR3 is made up of 11 amino acids. The CDR3: CASSLNGEQFF. The CDR3 DNA is TGTGCCAGCAGCCTTAACGGGGAGCAGTTCTTC.

The chain joins TRBV4-1 to TRBJ1-1; 9 bases agree with TRBD1. The V segment lost 4 bases and the J segment 11 bases; nucleotides outside the gene matches: 17. CDR3 length equals 16 residues. Germline V CDR1 and CDR2: MGHRA, YSYEKL. DNA of the CDR3: TGCGCCAGCAGCCCGGGGGGGGACAGGGTGATGGAGCGGGCTTTCTTT. Protein product: CASSPGGDRVMERAFF.

J is TRBJ2-7 and V is TRBV5-6; tentatively, D is TRBD1 (6 bases). CDR3 length equals 13 residues. Trimming removed 5 bases from V and 2 bases from J, with 11 bases in between. The germline V gene encodes CDR1 SGHDT and CDR2 YYEEEE. The CDR3 loop is CASSRDNPYEQYF. CDR3 nucleotides: TGTGCCAGCAGTCGGGACAACCCCTACGAGCAGTACTTC.